The T cell receptor (beta chain) described here comes from a study of blood T cell repertoires in COVID-19. Turning to the study itself: The study drew acute and convalescent COVID-19 samples from the United States, Italy and Spain. T cells, B-cell-depleted T cells, or PBMCs supplied cDNA or gDNA.

In the original analysis: For nucleated cells, counts were estimated from reference gene primer amplification. Method: immunoSEQ multiplex PCR; TCRdb's copy keeps in-frame clones and lacks some. That table furnishes V, J and clone size, whereas the DNA furnished D and trimming. The sample lists about 240,000 clones, approximately 86% seen once, with around 7.2% in the top ten. Germline lookup yields CDR1 DFQATT and CDR2 SNEGSKA (reference sequence). Trimming pared 5 bases from V and 2 bases from J, leaving 7 bases between. This CDR3 spans 11 amino acids. V gene TRBV20-1 combines with J gene TRBJ2-7; TRBD2 might be the D (6 bases). The sequencing sample was made of peripheral blood. This TCR was recovered from a man in his fifties or sixties who had recovered from COVID-19. In DNA form, the CDR3 reads TGCAGTGCTGCGGGACCCTACGAGCAGTACTTC. This translates into CSAAGPYEQYF.